The 10 T cell receptor beta chains reported below all come from one sample, sequenced in a study of identical twins. MiXCR, applied by TCRdb to the 5' RACE reads, yields one record per CDR3 protein. The sample has under 500,000 distinct CDR3 sequences; about 13% are singletons. A further study also used this sample, focusing on yellow fever vaccine responses in identical twins.

The sequenced sample consisted of CD4+ T cells sorted from blood. The receptors shown here come from a young woman in good health.

Worth noting for this clonotype: A read error may produce the germline difference seen at one junction end. This chain connects TRBV5-1 to TRBJ2-5; 9 positions match TRBD2. This CDR3 comprises 15 residues. In germline, CDR1 is SGHRS, CDR2 YFSETQ. The CDR3 nucleotides are TGCCCCAGCAGCTTTCTAGCGGGGCCGCAAGAGACCCAGTACTTC. Its protein is CPSSFLAGPQETQYF. The variable domain in full, completed from reference TRBV5-1 and TRBJ2-5, reads KAGVTQTPRYLIKTRGQQVTLSCSPISGHRSVSWYQQTPGQGLQFLFEYFSETQRNKGNFPGRFSGRQFSNSRSEMNVSTLELGDSALYLCPSSFLAGPQETQYFGPGTRLLVL.

This clonotype was detected only a few times. This sequence joins TRBV19 and TRBJ2-5; TRBD2 might be the D (5 bases). V lost 5 bases and J lost 5, with 12 bases in between. The CDR3 has 13 residues. In germline, CDR1 is LNHDA, CDR2 SQIVND (reference sequence). CDR3: CASSSFRGETQYF. As DNA, the CDR3 is TGTGCCAGTAGTTCCTTCCGCGGGGAGACCCAGTACTTC. Drawing the rest from reference TRBV19 and TRBJ2-5, the complete variable domain is DGGITQSPKYLFRKEGQNVTLSCEQNLNHDAMYWYRQDPGQGLRLIYYSQIVNDFQKGDIAEGYSVSREKKESFPLTVTSAQKNPTAFYLCASSSFRGETQYFGPGTRLLVL.

This clonotype has a handful of counts. The genes are TRBV28 and TRBJ2-7; D remains ambiguous. Between the trimmed V and J ends, which lost 6 bases and 3 bases, there was a span of 15 bases. The CDR3 covers 14 residues. Germline V gene data show CDR1 as MDHEN and CDR2 as SYDVKM. In DNA form, the CDR3 reads TGTGCCAGCAGGAACACGCCCGCCTACTACGAGCAGTACTTC. Amino acids: CASRNTPAYYEQYF. The full variable domain, rest sourced from reference TRBV28 and TRBJ2-7, is DVKVTQSSRYLVKRTGEKVFLECVQDMDHENMFWYRQDPGLGLRLIYFSYDVKMKEKGDIPEGYSVSREKKERFSLILESASTNQTSMYLCASRNTPAYYEQYFGPGTRLTVT.

The chain couples TRBV29-1 to TRBJ1-1, with unresolved D. The CDR3 is 13 residues long. Germline V gene lookup returns CDR1 SQVTM and CDR2 ANQGSEA. The germline V and J ends were trimmed by 6 bases and 0 bases, with 11 bases remaining between them. The CDR3 spells CSVNSRLNTEAFF. DNA for the CDR3: TGCAGCGTAAACAGCCGTTTGAACACTGAAGCTTTCTTT.

In this sample, this clonotype turned up a few times. This chain joins TRBV7-9 and TRBJ2-7, with TRBD1 identical over 7 bases. This CDR3 contains 12 residues. V was clipped by 10 bases and J by 6 bases; unmatched bases: 9. Germline CDR1 is SEHNR and CDR2 is FQNEAQ (reference sequence). This CDR3 reads CATSTGQAEQYF. The CDR3, as DNA: TGTGCCACATCTACAGGACAGGCCGAGCAGTACTTC. Using reference TRBV7-9 and TRBJ2-7 for the parts outside the CDR3, the full variable domain is DTGVSQNPRHKITKRGQNVTFRCDPISEHNRLYWYRQTLGQGPEFLTYFQNEAQLEKSRLLSDRFSAERPKGSFSTLEIQRTEQGDSAMYLCATSTGQAEQYFGPGTRLTVT.

J is TRBJ2-5 and V is TRBV6-1, with 12 bases that match TRBD2. The CDR3 contains 19 residues. The V gene end was trimmed by 7 bases and the J gene end by 5 bases; junction bases not matched to a gene: 20. Germline V lookup: CDR1 MNHNS, CDR2 SASEGT. This CDR3 is CASKSLGVRLTSGGETQYF. DNA for the CDR3: TGTGCCAGCAAATCGCTGGGGGTACGCCTTACTAGCGGGGGGGAGACCCAGTACTTC.

The V call is TRBV3-1, the J call TRBJ2-7, with unresolved D. From germline, CDR1 is LGHDT and CDR2 YNNKEL (reference sequence). The CDR3 totals 15 residues. Trimming removed 3 bases from V and 2 bases from J, with 14 bases in between. The CDR3 sequence: CASSQTLGFTYEQYF. The CDR3 nucleotides read TGTGCCAGCAGCCAGACTCTGGGATTTACCTACGAGCAGTACTTC.

This clonotype was seen once. The rearrangement links TRBV20-1 to TRBJ2-7; TRBD1 matches 9 bases. CDR3 size: 16 residues. Per germline, CDR1 DFQATT and CDR2 SNEGSKA (reference sequence). The junction had 14 bases not matched to a gene; V was cut back by 2 bases and J by 6 bases. The CDR3 DNA reads TGCAGTGCTAGACTTAGGGACAGGGATTCCCCTCGCGAGCAGTACTTC. As protein: CSARLRDRDSPREQYF.

The CDR3, as DNA: TGTGCCAGCAGTTACTCGAGCCATCTTCTACAGCCCCAGCATTTT. It is translated as CASSYSSHLLQPQHF. This rearrangement joins TRBV6-5 to TRBJ1-5, with D unclear. Trimming left V 0 bases short and J 7 bases short, with 13 bases between. CDR3 length equals 15 residues. Germline assignment: CDR1 MNHEY and CDR2 SVGAGI.

The chain carries TRBV12-3 or TRBV12-4 and TRBJ2-3; D remains unclear. CDR3 length: 12 residues. V gave up 5 bases and J gave up 8 bases, with 11 bases separating them. The CDR3 coding sequence is TGTGCCAGCAGTCCTCCCGGCCCTACGCAGTATTTT. This sequence encodes CASSPPGPTQYF.